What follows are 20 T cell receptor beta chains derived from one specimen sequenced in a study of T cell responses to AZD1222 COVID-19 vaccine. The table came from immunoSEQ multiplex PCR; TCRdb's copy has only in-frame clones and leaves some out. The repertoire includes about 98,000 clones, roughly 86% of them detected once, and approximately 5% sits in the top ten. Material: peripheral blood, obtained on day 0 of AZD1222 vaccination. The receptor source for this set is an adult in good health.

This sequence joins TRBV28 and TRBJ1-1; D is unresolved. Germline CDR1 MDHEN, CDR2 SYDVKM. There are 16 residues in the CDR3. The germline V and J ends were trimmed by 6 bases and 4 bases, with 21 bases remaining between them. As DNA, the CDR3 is TGTGCCAGCAGGGCCCGCGCAGGAAGTAGTAGCACTGAAGCTTTCTTT. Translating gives CASRARAGSSSTEAFF.

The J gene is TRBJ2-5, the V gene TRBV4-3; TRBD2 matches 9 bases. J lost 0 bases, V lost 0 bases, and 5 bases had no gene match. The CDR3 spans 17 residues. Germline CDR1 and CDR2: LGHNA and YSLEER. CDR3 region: CASSQDISGGYQETQYF. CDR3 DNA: TGCGCCAGCAGCCAAGATATTAGCGGGGGTTACCAAGAGACCCAGTACTTC.

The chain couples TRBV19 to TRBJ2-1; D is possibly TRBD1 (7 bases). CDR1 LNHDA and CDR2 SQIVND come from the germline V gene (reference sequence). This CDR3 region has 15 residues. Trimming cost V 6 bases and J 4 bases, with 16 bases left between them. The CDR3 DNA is TGTGCCAGTAGGAGGGAGGCAGGGGGGTACAATGAGCAGTTCTTC. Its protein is CASRREAGGYNEQFF. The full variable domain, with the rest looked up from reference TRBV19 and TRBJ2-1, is DGGITQSPKYLFRKEGQNVTLSCEQNLNHDAMYWYRQDPGQGLRLIYYSQIVNDFQKGDIAEGYSVSREKKESFPLTVTSAQKNPTAFYLCASRREAGGYNEQFFGPGTRLTVL.

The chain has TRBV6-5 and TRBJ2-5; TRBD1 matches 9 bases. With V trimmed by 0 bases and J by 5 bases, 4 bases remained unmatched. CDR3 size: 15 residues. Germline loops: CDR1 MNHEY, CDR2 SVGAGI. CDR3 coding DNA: TGTGCCAGCAGTTACTCACAGGGGGCGAGGGAGACCCAGTACTTC. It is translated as CASSYSQGARETQYF.

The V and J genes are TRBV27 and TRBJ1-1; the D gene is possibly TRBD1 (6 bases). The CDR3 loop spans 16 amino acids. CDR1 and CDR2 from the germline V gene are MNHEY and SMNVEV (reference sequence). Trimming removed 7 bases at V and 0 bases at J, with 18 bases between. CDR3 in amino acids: CASKPTGHPMNTEAFF. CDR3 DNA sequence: TGTGCCAGCAAACCTACGGGACACCCAATGAACACTGAAGCTTTCTTT.

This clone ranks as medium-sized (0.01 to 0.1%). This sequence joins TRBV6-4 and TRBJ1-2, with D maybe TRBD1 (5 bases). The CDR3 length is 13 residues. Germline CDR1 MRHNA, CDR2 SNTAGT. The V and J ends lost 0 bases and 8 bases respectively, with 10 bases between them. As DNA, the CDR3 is TGTGCCAGCAGTGACTCCAGGGTGGGCGGCTACACCTTC. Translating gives CASSDSRVGGYTF.

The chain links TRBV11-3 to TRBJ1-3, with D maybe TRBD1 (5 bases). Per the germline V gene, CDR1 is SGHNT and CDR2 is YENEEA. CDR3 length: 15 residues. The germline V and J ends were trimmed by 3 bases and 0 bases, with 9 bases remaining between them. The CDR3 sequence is CASSFGGTSGNTIYF. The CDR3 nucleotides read TGTGCCAGCAGCTTCGGGGGAACCTCTGGAAACACCATATATTTT.

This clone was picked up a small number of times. The CDR3 loop reads CASRPGTAYNSPLHF. Written as DNA, the CDR3 is TGTGCCAGCAGACCCGGGACAGCTTATAATTCACCCCTCCACTTT. The chain employs TRBV27 and TRBJ1-6; 7 positions match TRBD1. CDR3 length: 15 residues. Looked up from germline, CDR1 is MNHEY and CDR2 is SMNVEV (reference sequence). J lost 4 bases, V lost 6 bases, and 6 bases had no gene match.

The chain's CDR3 is CASSIRQTLNTEAFF. The CDR3 coding sequence is TGTGCCAGTAGTATTCGACAGACTCTGAACACTGAAGCTTTCTTT. The chain employs TRBV19 and TRBJ1-1, with a tentative D call TRBD1 (5 bases). CDR3 length: 15 amino acids. Per the germline V gene, CDR1 is LNHDA and CDR2 is SQIVND (reference sequence). Between the trimmed V and J ends, which lost 3 bases and 0 bases, there was a span of 11 bases.

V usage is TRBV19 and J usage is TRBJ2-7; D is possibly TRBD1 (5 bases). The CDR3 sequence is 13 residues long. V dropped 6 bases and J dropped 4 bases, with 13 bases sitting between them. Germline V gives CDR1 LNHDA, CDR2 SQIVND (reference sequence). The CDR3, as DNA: TGTGCCAGTAGCACAGGAGCGCTTTACGAGCAGTACTTC. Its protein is CASSTGALYEQYF.

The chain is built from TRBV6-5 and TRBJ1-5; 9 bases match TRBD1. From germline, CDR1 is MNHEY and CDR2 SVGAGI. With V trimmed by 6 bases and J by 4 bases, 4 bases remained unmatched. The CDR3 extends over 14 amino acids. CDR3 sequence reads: CASRTGQGNQPQHF. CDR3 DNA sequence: TGTGCCAGCAGGACAGGACAGGGGAATCAGCCCCAGCATTTT.

Here the CDR3 reads CASAKSSTDTQYF. The CDR3 DNA sequence: TGTGCCAGCGCCAAGAGTAGCACAGATACGCAGTATTTT. V gene TRBV18 combines with J gene TRBJ2-3, with no clear D. The CDR3 runs to 13 residues. V lost 8 bases, J lost 0 bases, and 9 bases lay in between. The germline V gene encodes CDR1 KGHSH and CDR2 LQKENI.

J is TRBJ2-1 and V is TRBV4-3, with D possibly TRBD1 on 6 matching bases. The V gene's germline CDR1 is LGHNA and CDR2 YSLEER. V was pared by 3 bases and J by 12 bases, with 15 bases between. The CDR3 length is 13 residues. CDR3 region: CASSHGLQGRQFF. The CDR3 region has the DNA TGCGCCAGCAGCCATGGATTACAGGGCAGGCAGTTCTTC.

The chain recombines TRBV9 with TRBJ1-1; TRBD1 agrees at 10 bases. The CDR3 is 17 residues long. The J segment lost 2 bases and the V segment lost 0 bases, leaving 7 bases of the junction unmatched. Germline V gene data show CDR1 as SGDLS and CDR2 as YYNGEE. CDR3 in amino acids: CASSVDPGTGVNTEAFF. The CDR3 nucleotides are TGTGCCAGCAGCGTAGACCCCGGGACAGGGGTTAACACTGAAGCTTTCTTT.

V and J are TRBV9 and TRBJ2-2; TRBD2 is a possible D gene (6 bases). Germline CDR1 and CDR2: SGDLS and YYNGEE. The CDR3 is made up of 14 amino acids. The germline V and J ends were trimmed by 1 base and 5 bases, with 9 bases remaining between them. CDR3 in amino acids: CASSVTSRTGELFF. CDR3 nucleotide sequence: TGTGCCAGCAGCGTAACTAGCCGGACCGGGGAGCTGTTTTTT.

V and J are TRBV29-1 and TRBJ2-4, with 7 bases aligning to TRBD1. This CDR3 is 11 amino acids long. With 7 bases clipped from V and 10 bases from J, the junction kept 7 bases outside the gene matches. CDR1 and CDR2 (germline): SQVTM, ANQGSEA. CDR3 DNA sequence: TGCAGCGCGGCGCCAGGGGGAATTCAGTACTTC. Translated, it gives CSAAPGGIQYF.

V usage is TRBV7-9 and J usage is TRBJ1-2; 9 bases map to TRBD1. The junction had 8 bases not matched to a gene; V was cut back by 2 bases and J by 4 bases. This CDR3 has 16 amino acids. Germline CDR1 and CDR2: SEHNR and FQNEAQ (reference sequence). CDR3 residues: CASSLTGGFSSYGYTF. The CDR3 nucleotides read TGTGCCAGCAGCTTAACAGGGGGCTTTTCCTCCTATGGCTACACCTTC.

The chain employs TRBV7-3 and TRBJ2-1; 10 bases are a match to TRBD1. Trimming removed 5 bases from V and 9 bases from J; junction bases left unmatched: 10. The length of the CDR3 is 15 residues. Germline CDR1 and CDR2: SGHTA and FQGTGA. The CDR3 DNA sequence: TGTGCCAGCAGCCTCTCCGGGACAGGGGTAACTGAGCAGTTCTTC. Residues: CASSLSGTGVTEQFF.

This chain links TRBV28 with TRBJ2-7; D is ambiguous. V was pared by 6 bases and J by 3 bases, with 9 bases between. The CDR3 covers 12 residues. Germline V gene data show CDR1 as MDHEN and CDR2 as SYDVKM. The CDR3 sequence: CASSPRYYEQYF. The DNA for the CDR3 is TGTGCCAGCAGCCCCCGCTACTACGAGCAGTACTTC. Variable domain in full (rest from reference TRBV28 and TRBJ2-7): DVKVTQSSRYLVKRTGEKVFLECVQDMDHENMFWYRQDPGLGLRLIYFSYDVKMKEKGDIPEGYSVSREKKERFSLILESASTNQTSMYLCASSPRYYEQYFGPGTRLTVT.

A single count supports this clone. The CDR3 sequence: CSVGHNSYNEQFF. CDR3 in DNA: TGCAGCGTTGGGCATAACTCCTACAATGAGCAGTTCTTC. V is TRBV29-1 and J is TRBJ2-1; D call uncertain. Germline CDR1 SQVTM, CDR2 ANQGSEA. V was cut by 4 bases and J by 0 bases, with 7 bases left in between. CDR3 length equals 13 residues.